This T cell receptor beta chain appears in the sequencing data of a study of blood T cell repertoires in COVID-19. Study information: COVID-19 samples collected from the United States, Italy and Spain covered acute and convalescent phases. PBMCs, B-cell-depleted T cells, or T cells were the source of the cDNA or gDNA that made up the material.

A few counts support this clone. Germline-derived CDR1 and CDR2 are SNHLY and FYNNEI. The CDR3 spans 17 residues. Trimming removed 1 base from V and 5 bases from J; junction bases left unmatched: 13. In the study's own analysis: Amplification of reference gene primers was used by the study to estimate nucleated cell counts. The table came from immunoSEQ multiplex PCR; TCRdb's copy has only in-frame clones and leaves some out. The V and J calls and clone size come from that table; D and trimming were worked out from the DNA. The table shows about 87,000 clones, with approximately 83% occurring only once.

This sequence joins TRBV2 and TRBJ1-2, with 7 bases matching TRBD1. The sequence derives from a woman in her 70s with acute or convalescent COVID-19. The source material was peripheral blood. CDR3: CASSEGSGGFYDYGYTF. CDR3 in DNA: TGTGCCAGCAGTGAAGGTTCAGGGGGGTTCTACGATTATGGCTACACCTTC.